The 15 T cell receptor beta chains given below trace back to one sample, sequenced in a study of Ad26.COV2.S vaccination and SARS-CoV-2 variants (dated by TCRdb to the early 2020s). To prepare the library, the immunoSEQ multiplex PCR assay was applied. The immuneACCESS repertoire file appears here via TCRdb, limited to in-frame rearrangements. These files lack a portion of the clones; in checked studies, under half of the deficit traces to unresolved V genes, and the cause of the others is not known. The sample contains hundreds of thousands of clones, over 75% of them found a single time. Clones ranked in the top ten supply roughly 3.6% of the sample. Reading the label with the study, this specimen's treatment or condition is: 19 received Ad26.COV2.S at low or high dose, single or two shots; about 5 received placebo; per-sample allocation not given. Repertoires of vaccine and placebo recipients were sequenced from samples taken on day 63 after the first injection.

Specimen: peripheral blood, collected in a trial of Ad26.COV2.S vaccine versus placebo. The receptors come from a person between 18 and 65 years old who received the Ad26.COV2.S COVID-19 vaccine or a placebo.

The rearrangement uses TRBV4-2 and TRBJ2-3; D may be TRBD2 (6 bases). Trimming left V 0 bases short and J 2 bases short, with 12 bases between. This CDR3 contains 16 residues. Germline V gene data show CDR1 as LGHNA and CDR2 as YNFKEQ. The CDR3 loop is CASSQEPGDPTDTQYF. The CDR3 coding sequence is TGTGCCAGCAGCCAAGAACCGGGGGACCCCACAGATACGCAGTATTTT.

The CDR3 nucleotides are TGTGCCAGCAGTTTAGTGACAGGTGGGGAGCTGTTTTTT. Translating gives CASSLVTGGELFF. This chain connects TRBV27 to TRBJ2-2; possibly TRBD1 for D (6 bases). The CDR3 spans 13 residues. Trimming cost V 2 bases and J 8 bases, with 9 bases left between them. CDR1 is MNHEY, CDR2 SMNVEV, per germline (reference sequence).

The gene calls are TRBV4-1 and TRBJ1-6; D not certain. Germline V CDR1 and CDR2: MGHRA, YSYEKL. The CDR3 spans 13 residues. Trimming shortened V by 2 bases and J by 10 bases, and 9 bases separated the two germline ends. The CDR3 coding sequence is TGCGCCAGCAGCCAACGGCGTGAGTCACCCCTCCACTTT. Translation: CASSQRRESPLHF.

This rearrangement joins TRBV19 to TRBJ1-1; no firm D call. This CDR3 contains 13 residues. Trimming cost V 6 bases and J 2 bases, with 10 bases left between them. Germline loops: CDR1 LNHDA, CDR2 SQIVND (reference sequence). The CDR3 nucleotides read TGTGCCAGTAGCCTAGGGCACAACACTGAAGCTTTCTTT. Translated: CASSLGHNTEAFF.

CDR3 sequence: CASRDRGGYGNTIYF. CDR3 in DNA: TGTGCCAGCAGAGACCGGGGGGGGTATGGAAACACCATATATTTT. The gene calls are TRBV27 and TRBJ1-3, with D possibly being TRBD1 (5 bases). CDR3 length: 15 residues. CDR1 is MNHEY and CDR2 is SMNVEV in the germline V gene (reference sequence). V was pared by 6 bases and J by 3 bases, with 15 bases between.

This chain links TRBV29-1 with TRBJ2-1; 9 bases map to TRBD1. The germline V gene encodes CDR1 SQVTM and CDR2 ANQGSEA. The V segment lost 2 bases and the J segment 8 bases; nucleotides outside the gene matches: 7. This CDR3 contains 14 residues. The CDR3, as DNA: TGCAGCGTTGAACTTCCGGGACAGGGCTATGAGCAGTTCTTC. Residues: CSVELPGQGYEQFF.

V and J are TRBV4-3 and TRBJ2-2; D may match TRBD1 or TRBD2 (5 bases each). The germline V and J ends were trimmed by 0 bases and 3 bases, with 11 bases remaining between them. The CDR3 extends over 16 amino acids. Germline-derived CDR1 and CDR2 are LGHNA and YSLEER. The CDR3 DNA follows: TGCGCCAGCAGCCAAGAGTACGGGACCTACACCGGGGAGCTGTTTTTT. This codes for CASSQEYGTYTGELFF.

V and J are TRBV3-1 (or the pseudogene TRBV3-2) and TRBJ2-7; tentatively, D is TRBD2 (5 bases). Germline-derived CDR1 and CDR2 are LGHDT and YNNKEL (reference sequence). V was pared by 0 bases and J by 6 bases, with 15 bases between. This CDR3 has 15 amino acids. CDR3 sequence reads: CASSQEGDYLTEQYF. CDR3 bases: TGTGCCAGCAGCCAAGAGGGAGACTACCTCACCGAGCAGTACTTC.

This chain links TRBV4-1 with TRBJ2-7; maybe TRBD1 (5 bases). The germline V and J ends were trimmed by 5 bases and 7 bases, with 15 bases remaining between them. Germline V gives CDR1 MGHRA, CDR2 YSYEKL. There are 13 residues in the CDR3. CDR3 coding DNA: TGCGCCAGCAGCGGGGTGGGGCGGCGAGAGCAGTACTTC. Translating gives CASSGVGRREQYF.

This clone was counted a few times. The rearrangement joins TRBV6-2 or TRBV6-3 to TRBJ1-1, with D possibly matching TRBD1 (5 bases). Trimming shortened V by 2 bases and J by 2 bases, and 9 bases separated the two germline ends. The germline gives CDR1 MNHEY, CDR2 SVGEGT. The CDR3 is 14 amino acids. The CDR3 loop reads CASSYGAANTEAFF. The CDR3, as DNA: TGTGCCAGCAGTTACGGGGCAGCCAACACTGAAGCTTTCTTT.

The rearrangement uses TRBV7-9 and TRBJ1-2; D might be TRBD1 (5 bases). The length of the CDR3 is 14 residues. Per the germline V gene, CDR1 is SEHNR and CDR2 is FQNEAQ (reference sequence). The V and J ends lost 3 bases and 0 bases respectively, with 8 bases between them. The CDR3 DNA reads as TGTGCCAGCAGCTTCCCGGGACCTAACTATGGCTACACCTTC. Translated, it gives CASSFPGPNYGYTF.

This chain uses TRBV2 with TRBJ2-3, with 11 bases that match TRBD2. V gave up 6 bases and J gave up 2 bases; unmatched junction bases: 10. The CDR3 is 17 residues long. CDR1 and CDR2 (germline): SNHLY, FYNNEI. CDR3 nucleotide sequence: TGTGCCAGCAGCCGATCCCCGGGACTAGCGGACACAGATACGCAGTATTTT. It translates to CASSRSPGLADTDTQYF.

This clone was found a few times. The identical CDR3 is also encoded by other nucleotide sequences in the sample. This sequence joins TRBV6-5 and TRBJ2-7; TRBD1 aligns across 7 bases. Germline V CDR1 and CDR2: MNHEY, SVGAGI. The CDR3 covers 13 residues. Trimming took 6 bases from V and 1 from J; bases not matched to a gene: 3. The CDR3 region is CASRQGQSYEQYF. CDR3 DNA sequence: TGTGCCAGCAGACAGGGACAGTCCTACGAGCAGTACTTC.

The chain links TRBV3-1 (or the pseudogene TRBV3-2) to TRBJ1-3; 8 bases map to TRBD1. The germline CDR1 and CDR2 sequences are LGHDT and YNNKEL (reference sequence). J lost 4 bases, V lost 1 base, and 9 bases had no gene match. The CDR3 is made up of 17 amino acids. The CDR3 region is CASSQARWTGTGNTIYF. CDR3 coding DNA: TGTGCCAGCAGCCAAGCCCGATGGACAGGGACGGGAAACACCATATATTTT.

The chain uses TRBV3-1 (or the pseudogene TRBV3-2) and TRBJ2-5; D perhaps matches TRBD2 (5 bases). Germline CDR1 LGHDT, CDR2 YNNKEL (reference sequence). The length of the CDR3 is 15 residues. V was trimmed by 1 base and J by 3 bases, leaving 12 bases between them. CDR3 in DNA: TGTGCCAGCAGCCAAGCCACTGGGCGGGAAGAGACCCAGTACTTC. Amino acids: CASSQATGREETQYF.